This is a list of T cell receptor beta chains from one sample in a study of blood T cell repertoires in COVID-19. The repertoire was sequenced with immunoSEQ multiplex PCR; TCRdb's copy has only in-frame clones and lacks some. The repertoire holds around 200,000 clones, with nearly 90% as singletons. Sequenced material: peripheral blood. Receptors originate from a man aged 50 or older with acute or convalescent COVID-19. CDR3s include the opening cysteine and the closing phenylalanine or tryptophan. D genes are given only for firm matches. For some rows the clone size is stated as once, few or many, or as a class when expanded; others skip it.

d_gene	v_gene	abundance	j_gene	CDR3nt	CDR3aa
NA	TRBV24-1	once	TRBJ1-2	TGTGCCACCAGTGATTCCGCCCGGGACTTTGGCTACACCTTC	CATSDSARDFGYTF
TRBD2	TRBV2	NA	TRBJ2-1	TGTGCCAGGCGGACTAGCGAATCCTACAATGAGCAGTTCTTC	CARRTSESYNEQFF
TRBD1	TRBV9	NA	TRBJ2-1	TGTGCCAGCAGCCCAAGAATGACGAGGGGACAGTACAATGAGCAGTTCTTC	CASSPRMTRGQYNEQFF
NA	TRBV4-1	NA	TRBJ1-5	TGCGCCAGCAGCCAAGATGGCACAGGAGACGAATGGCCCCAGCATTTT	CASSQDGTGDEWPQHF
NA	TRBV19	NA	TRBJ2-1	TGTGCCAGTAGTAGAAGCCTGAGCTCCTACAATGAGCAGTTCTTC	CASSRSLSSYNEQFF
TRBD1	TRBV29-1	NA	TRBJ2-7	TGCAGCGTTGAAGACAGGGGGTTGTCCTACGAGCAGTACTTC	CSVEDRGLSYEQYF
TRBD2	TRBV28	NA	TRBJ2-1	TGTGCCAGCAGTTTATGGGCTAGCGGGAGTAATGAGCAGTTCTTC	CASSLWASGSNEQFF
NA	TRBV7-9	NA	TRBJ1-4	TGTGCCAGCAGCCTCGACAGCTATAATGAAAAACTGTTTTTT	CASSLDSYNEKLFF
TRBD2	TRBV7-9	NA	TRBJ2-2	TGTGCCAGCAGCTTCAAAGCGGGAGACACCGGGGAGCTGTTTTTT	CASSFKAGDTGELFF
TRBD1	TRBV9	once	TRBJ2-2	TGTGCCAGCAGCGTACTTGACAGGGCGGGCGGGGAGCTGTTTTTT	CASSVLDRAGGELFF
NA	TRBV7-9	NA	TRBJ1-1	TGTGCCAGCAGCCTAATCCCGGGAGACACTGAAGCTTTCTTT	CASSLIPGDTEAFF
NA	TRBV18	once	TRBJ1-1	TGTGCCAGCTCACCCAACTTCATTGCGTCTGAGACTGAAGCTTTCTTT	CASSPNFIASETEAFF
NA	TRBV9	NA	TRBJ2-3	TGTGCCAGCAGCGCTCGGGCAGACTACCCTACAGATACGCAGTATTTT	CASSARADYPTDTQYF
TRBD1	TRBV16	once	TRBJ1-4	TGTGCCAGCAGCCAACCAGGGACAGCCGATGAAAAACTGTTTTTT	CASSQPGTADEKLFF
NA	TRBV6-1	NA	TRBJ1-1	TGTGCCAGCAGAGGGGGGGGCACTGAAGCTTTCTTT	CASRGGGTEAFF
TRBD1	TRBV27	NA	TRBJ1-2	TGTGCCAGCAGTTTATGGGCGGGACAGGGGGCGCTTGGCTACACCTTC	CASSLWAGQGALGYTF
NA	TRBV19	NA	TRBJ1-4	TGTGCCAGTAGCCTGTGGGGGCCAAATGAAAAACTGTTTTTT	CASSLWGPNEKLFF
TRBD1	TRBV2	NA	TRBJ1-1	TGTGCCAGCAGTGAGGGGACAGGGAGTAACACTGAAGCTTTCTTT	CASSEGTGSNTEAFF
TRBD2	TRBV6-2/TRBV6-3	NA	TRBJ2-3	TGTGCCAGCAGTGACCCCGCTGGGGGGGCAGATACGCAGTATTTT	CASSDPAGGADTQYF
NA	TRBV13	NA	TRBJ1-3	TGTGCCAGCAGGGTAAGCGCGGTTGGAAACACCATATATTTT	CASRVSAVGNTIYF
NA	TRBV10-3	NA	TRBJ1-3	TGTGCCACCGGAGGCGACCACCCGAGCTCTGGAAACACCATATATTTT	CATGGDHPSSGNTIYF
NA	TRBV2	NA	TRBJ2-3	TGTGCCAGCATGCGCAGCGGCTCAGATACGCAGTATTTT	CASMRSGSDTQYF
NA	TRBV19	NA	TRBJ1-2	TGTGCCAGTCTAGGCTACACCTTC	CASLGYTF
TRBD2	TRBV30	NA	TRBJ2-2	TGTGCCTGGAGTGTACCCCTAGCGGGGTTCACCGGGGAGCTGTTTTTT	CAWSVPLAGFTGELFF
TRBD1	TRBV5-5	NA	TRBJ1-6	TGTGCCAGCAGCTTCCAGGGGGGTAATTCACCCCTCCACTTT	CASSFQGGNSPLHF
TRBD2	TRBV6-5	few	TRBJ2-5	TGTGCCAGCAGTTGGGGAGGGAGAGGGACGGAGACCCAGTACTTC	CASSWGGRGTETQYF
NA	TRBV28	NA	TRBJ2-7	TGTGCCAGCAGTTTACCGTCAGACTACGAGCAGTACTTC	CASSLPSDYEQYF
TRBD2	TRBV20-1	NA	TRBJ2-2	TGCAGTGCTAGTCCGGGACTAGCAATCGGGGAGCTGTTTTTT	CSASPGLAIGELFF
TRBD1	TRBV6-5	NA	TRBJ1-1	TGTGCCAGCAGCCACAGGGGGGACACTGAAGCTTTCTTT	CASSHRGDTEAFF
TRBD1	TRBV19	NA	TRBJ1-2	TGTGCCAGTAGTTCCTCCGACAGGGCCTATGGCTACACCTTC	CASSSSDRAYGYTF
NA	TRBV29-1	NA	TRBJ1-2	TGCAGCGTTGAGAGGCGGGATGGCTACACCTTC	CSVERRDGYTF
NA	TRBV27	once	TRBJ2-1	TGTGCCAGCAGTCCCCGCTCCTACAATGAGCAGTTCTTC	CASSPRSYNEQFF
NA	TRBV4-1	once	TRBJ2-3	TGCGCCAGCAGCCAAGGAAGTGCGGGGTTCACAGATACGCAGTATTTT	CASSQGSAGFTDTQYF
TRBD2	TRBV7-3	few	TRBJ2-5	TGTGCCAGCAGCTCGGGGGGAGAGACCCAGTACTTC	CASSSGGETQYF
TRBD1	TRBV7-2	NA	TRBJ2-7	TGTGCCAGCAGCTTCCAGCAGGGGGCCTCCTACGAGCAGTACTTC	CASSFQQGASYEQYF
TRBD1	TRBV7-9	NA	TRBJ1-4	TGTGCCAGCAGTCCGGACAGGGGGGTGAAACTGTTTTTT	CASSPDRGVKLFF
NA	TRBV5-1	NA	TRBJ2-5	TGCGCCAGCAGCTTAGCACAGCAAGAGACCCAGTACTTC	CASSLAQQETQYF
NA	TRBV10-3	NA	TRBJ1-1	TGTGCCATGGCGACAGGTGGGACCACTGAAGCTTTCTTT	CAMATGGTTEAFF
NA	TRBV1	NA	TRBJ2-1	TGCACCAGCAGCCACGGACAGAACCTGAAGGTGGTGCAGTTCTTC	CTSSHGQNLKVVQFF
TRBD2	TRBV7-3	NA	TRBJ2-5	TGTGCCAGCAGCTCTTCGGCGCCAGCGGGGGGCCCCGGGACCCAGTACTTC	CASSSSAPAGGPGTQYF
TRBD2	TRBV4-1	NA	TRBJ2-5	TGCGCCAGCAGCCAAGGCATGGGCGCGGGAGGGGAAGAGACCCAGTACTTC	CASSQGMGAGGEETQYF
TRBD1	TRBV7-9	NA	TRBJ1-4	TGTGCCAGCAGCTCCGACAGGGCCAATGAAAAACTGTTTTTT	CASSSDRANEKLFF
TRBD1	TRBV28	NA	TRBJ1-2	TGTGCCAGCAGTTTAATGACAGGGGAGTATGGCTACACCTTC	CASSLMTGEYGYTF
TRBD2	TRBV18	NA	TRBJ2-1	TGTGCCAGCTCACCTTCTAGCGGGGATATGAAGCAGTTCTTC	CASSPSSGDMKQFF
NA	TRBV28	NA	TRBJ1-5	TGTGCCAGCAGTCTCTATAGCAATCAGCCCCAGCATTTT	CASSLYSNQPQHF
TRBD2	TRBV11-2	NA	TRBJ2-3	TGTGCCAGCAGCCACGTGGTTAGCGGGAGGGCTAGCACAGATACGCAGTATTTT	CASSHVVSGRASTDTQYF
TRBD1	TRBV9	NA	TRBJ1-2	TGTGCCAGCAGCGGACAGGGTCGGGACTATGGCTACACCTTC	CASSGQGRDYGYTF
NA	TRBV7-2	once	TRBJ2-7	TGTGCCAGCAGCTTCGCAGGGTACGAGCAGTACTTC	CASSFAGYEQYF
NA	TRBV27	NA	TRBJ2-5	TGTGCCAGCAGTTTTAGGAGGGCAGAGACCCAGTACTTC	CASSFRRAETQYF